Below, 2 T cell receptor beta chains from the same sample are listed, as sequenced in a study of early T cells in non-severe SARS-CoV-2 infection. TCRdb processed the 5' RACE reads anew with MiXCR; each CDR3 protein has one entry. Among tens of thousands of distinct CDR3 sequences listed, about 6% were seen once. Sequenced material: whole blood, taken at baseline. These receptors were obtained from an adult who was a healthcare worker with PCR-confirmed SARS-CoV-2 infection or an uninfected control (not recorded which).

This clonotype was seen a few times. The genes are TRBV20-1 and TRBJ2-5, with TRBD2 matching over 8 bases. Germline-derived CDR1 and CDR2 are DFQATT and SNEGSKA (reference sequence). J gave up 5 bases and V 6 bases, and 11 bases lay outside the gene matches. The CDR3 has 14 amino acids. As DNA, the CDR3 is TGCAGTGCCATCTTAACTAGCGGTCGGGAGACCCAGTACTTC. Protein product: CSAILTSGRETQYF.

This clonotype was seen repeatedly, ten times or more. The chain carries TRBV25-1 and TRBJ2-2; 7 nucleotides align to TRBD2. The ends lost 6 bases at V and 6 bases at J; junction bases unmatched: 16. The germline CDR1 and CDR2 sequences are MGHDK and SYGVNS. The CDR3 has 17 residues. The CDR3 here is CASRPGLTKAGPGELFF. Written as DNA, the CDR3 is TGTGCCAGCAGGCCGGGACTGACGAAAGCGGGGCCCGGGGAGCTGTTTTTT.